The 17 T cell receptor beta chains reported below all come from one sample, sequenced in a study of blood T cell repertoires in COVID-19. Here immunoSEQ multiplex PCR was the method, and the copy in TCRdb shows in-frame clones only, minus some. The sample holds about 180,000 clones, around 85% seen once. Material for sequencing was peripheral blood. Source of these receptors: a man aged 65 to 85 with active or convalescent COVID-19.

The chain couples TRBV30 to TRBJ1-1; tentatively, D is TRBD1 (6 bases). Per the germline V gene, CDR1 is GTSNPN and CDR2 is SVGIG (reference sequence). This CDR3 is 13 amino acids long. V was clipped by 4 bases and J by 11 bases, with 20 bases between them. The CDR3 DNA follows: TGTGCCTGGACCCCGGGGCAGGGGATTGGCGCTTTCTTT. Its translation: CAWTPGQGIGAFF.

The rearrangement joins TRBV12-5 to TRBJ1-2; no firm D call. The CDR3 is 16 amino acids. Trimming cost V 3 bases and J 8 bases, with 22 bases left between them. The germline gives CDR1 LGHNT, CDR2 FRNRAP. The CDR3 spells CASGFTGSGLYSGYTF. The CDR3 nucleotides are TGTGCTAGTGGTTTTACTGGCAGTGGGCTTTATTCCGGCTACACCTTC.

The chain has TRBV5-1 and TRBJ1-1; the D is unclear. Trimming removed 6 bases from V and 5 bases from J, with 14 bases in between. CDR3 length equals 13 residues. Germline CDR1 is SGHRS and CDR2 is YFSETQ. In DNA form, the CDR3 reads TGCGCCAGCACCCGCCTCGGGGATACTGAAGCTTTCTTT. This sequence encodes CASTRLGDTEAFF.

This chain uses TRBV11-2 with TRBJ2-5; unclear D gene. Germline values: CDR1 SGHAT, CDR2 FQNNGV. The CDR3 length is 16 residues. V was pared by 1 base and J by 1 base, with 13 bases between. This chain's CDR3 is CASSLVPLRSQETQYF. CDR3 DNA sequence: TGTGCCAGCAGCTTAGTTCCCCTGCGGAGCCAAGAGACCCAGTACTTC. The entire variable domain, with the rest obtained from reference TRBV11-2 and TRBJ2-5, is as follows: EAGVAQSPRYKIIEKRQSVAFWCNPISGHATLYWYQQILGQGPKLLIQFQNNGVVDDSQLPKDRFSAERLKGVDSTLKIQPAKLEDSAVYLCASSLVPLRSQETQYFGPGTRLLVL.

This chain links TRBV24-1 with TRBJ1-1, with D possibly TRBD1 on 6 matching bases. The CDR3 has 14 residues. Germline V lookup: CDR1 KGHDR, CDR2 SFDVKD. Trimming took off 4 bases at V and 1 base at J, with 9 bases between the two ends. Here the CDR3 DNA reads TGTGCCACCAGTGAGGCAGGGGCGAACACTGAAGCTTTCTTT. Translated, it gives CATSEAGANTEAFF.

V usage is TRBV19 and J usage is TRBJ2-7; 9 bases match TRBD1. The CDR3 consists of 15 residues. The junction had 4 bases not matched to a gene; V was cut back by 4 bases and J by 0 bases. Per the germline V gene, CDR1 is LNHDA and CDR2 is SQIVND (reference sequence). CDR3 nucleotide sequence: TGTGCCAGTAGTAGCGGGACAGGGATCTCCTACGAGCAGTACTTC. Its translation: CASSSGTGISYEQYF.

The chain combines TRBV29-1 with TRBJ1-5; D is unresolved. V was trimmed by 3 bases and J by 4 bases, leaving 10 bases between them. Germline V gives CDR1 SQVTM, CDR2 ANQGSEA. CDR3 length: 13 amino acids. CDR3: CSVDYGGNQPQHF. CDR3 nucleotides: TGCAGCGTTGATTATGGCGGGAATCAGCCCCAGCATTTT.

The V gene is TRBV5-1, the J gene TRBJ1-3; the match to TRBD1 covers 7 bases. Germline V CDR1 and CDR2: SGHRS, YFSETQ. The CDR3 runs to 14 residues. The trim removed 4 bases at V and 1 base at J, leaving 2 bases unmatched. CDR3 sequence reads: CASSRQGSGNTIYF. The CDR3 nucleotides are TGCGCCAGCAGCCGACAGGGTTCTGGAAACACCATATATTTT.

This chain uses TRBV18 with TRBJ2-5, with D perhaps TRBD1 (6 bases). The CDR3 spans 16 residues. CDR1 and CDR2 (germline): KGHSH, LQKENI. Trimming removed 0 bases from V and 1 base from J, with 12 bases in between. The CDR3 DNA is TGTGCCAGCTCACCACCCCTGACAGGAATCCAAGAGACCCAGTACTTC. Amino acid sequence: CASSPPLTGIQETQYF.

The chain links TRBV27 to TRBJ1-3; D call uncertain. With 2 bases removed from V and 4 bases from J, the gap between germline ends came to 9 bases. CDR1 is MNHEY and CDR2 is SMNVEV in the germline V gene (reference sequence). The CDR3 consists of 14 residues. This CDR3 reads CASSLGSRGNTIYF. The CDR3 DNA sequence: TGTGCCAGCAGTTTAGGCTCGCGGGGAAACACCATATATTTT.

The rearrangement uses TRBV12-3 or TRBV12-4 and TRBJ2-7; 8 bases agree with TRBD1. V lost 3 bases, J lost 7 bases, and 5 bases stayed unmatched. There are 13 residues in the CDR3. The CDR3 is CASSFPDRVEQYF. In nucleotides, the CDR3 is TGTGCCAGCAGTTTCCCGGACAGGGTAGAGCAGTACTTC.

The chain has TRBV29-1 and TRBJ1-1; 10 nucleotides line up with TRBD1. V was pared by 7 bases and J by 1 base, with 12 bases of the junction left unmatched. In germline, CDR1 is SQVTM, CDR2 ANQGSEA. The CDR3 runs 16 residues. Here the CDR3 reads CSAPGQGFWKNTEAFF. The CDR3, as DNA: TGCAGCGCGCCGGGACAGGGGTTCTGGAAGAACACTGAAGCTTTCTTT.

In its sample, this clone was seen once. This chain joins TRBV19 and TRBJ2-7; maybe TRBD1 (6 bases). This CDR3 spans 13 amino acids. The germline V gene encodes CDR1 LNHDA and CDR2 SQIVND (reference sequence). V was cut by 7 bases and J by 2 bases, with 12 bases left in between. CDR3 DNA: TGTGCCAGTAACGCAGGGGCCCCCTACGAGCAGTACTTC. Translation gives CASNAGAPYEQYF.

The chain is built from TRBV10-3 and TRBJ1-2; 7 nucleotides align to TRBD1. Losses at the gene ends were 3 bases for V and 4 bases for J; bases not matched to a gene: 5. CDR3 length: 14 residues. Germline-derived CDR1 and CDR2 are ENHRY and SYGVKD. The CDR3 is CAISDTQGVYGYTF. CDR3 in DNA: TGTGCCATCAGTGATACCCAGGGGGTCTATGGCTACACCTTC.

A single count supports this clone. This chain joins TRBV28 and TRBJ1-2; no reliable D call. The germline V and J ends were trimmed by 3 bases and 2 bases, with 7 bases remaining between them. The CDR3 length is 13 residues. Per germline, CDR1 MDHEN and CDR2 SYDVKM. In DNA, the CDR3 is TGTGCCAGCAGTTTTGGCCAGAACTATGGCTACACCTTC. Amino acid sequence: CASSFGQNYGYTF.

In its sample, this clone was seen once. The CDR3 region has the DNA TGTGCCACCAGCAGACCCGGGGAGAACACTGAAGCTTTCTTT. Translation: CATSRPGENTEAFF. This rearrangement joins TRBV15 to TRBJ1-1; no clear D. V dropped 2 bases and J dropped 1 base, with 8 bases sitting between them. This CDR3 is built from 14 residues. Germline V gene data show CDR1 as LNHNV and CDR2 as YYDKDF (reference sequence). Filled out from reference TRBV15 and TRBJ1-1, the complete variable domain reads DAMVIQNPRYQVTQFGKPVTLSCSQTLNHNVMYWYQQKSSQAPKLLFHYYDKDFNNEADTPDNFQSRRPNTSFCFLDIRSPGLGDTAMYLCATSRPGENTEAFFGQGTRLTVV.

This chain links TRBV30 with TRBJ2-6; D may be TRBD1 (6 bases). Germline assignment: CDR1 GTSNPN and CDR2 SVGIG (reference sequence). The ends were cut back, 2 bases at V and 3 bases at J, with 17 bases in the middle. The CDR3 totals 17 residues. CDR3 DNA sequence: TGTGCCTGGAGTCTAGGACAGTTTTCCGATGGGGCCAACGTCCTGACTTTC. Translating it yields CAWSLGQFSDGANVLTF.